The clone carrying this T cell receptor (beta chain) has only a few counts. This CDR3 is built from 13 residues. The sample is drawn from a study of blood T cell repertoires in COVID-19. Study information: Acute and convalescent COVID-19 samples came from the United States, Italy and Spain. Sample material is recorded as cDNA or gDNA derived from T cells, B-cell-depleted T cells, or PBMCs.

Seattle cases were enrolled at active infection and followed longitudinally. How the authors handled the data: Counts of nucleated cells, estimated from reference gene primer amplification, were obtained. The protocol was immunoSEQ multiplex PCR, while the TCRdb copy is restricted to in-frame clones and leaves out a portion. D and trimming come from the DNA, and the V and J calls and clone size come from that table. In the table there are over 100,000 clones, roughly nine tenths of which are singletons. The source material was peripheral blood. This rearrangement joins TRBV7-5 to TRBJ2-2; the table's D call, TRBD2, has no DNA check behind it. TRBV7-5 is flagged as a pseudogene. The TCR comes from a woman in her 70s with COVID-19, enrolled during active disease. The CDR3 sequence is CVRSSDLHGELFF. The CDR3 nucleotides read TGTGTCAGAAGCTCGGACTTGCACGGGGAGCTGTTTTTT.